This T cell receptor (beta chain) was documented in a study of T cell repertoires in cytomegalovirus infection. About the study: CMV epitopes that were recently identified and HLA-C-restricted were used alongside well-studied HLA-B-restricted ones. Indications came from public TCR beta signatures; they pointed to CMV infection and to a matching HLA type.

CDR1 and CDR2 from the germline V gene are MNHNS and SASEGT. V lost 5 bases, J lost 4 bases, and 15 bases stayed unmatched. This CDR3 comprises 18 residues. Study observations and caveats: Summed public TCR beta family frequency identified CMV carriers bearing the relevant HLA. HLA-C-restricted CMV clonotypes gave the most frequent clonotype in two of eight donors.

Comment on this clonotype: Antigen specificity is unknown.

Each CDR3 protein is one row after TCRdb ran MiXCR on the reads. The top ten hold 11% to 15% of the sample, which has about 890,000 distinct CDR3 sequences, around 30% seen once. The chain employs TRBV6-1 and TRBJ2-1; 9 positions agree with TRBD1. The clonotype comes from a human donor in good health (CMV status not recorded). Some clones in this sample may be carry-over from other donors' samples. The material sequenced was cultured CD8+ T cells from PBMCs, taken from culture after CMV antigen stimulation. The CDR3 loop is CASSPDRGEWSTYNEQFF. The CDR3, as DNA: TGTGCCAGCAGTCCTGACAGGGGGGAATGGTCGACGTACAATGAGCAGTTCTTC.